The TCR beta chain under discussion was sequenced for a study of blood T cell repertoires in COVID-19. For the study at large: Acute and convalescent COVID-19 specimens originated in the United States, Italy and Spain. T cells, B-cell-depleted T cells, or PBMCs provided the cDNA or gDNA that served as material.

Authors' data handling: It was from reference gene primer amplification that nucleated cell counts were estimated. Sequenced by immunoSEQ multiplex PCR; TCRdb stores in-frame clones only, minus some. V, J and clone size derive from that table, while D and trimming were established from the DNA sequence. The profile shows about 34,000 clones, around 85% of them singletons. The germline V gene has CDR1 GTSNPN and CDR2 SVGIG (reference sequence). Trimming removed 8 bases from V and 2 bases from J, with 6 bases in between. The CDR3 loop spans 10 amino acids. The origin of this receptor is a human donor with acute or convalescent COVID-19. The donor label of this sample is uncertain. The sample was peripheral blood. This chain links TRBV30 with TRBJ1-1; maybe TRBD1 (5 bases). CDR3 bases: TGTGCCGGACAAAACACTGAAGCTTTCTTT. Amino acid sequence: CAGQNTEAFF. Variable domain in full (rest from reference TRBV30 and TRBJ1-1): SQTIHQWPATLVQPVGSPLSLECTVEGTSNPNLYWYRQAAGRGLQLLFYSVGIGQISSEVPQNLSASRPQDRQFILSSKKLLLSDSGFYLCAGQNTEAFFGQGTRLTVV.